One sample yielded the 15 T cell receptor beta chains listed below, sequenced in a study of beta chain features in type 1 diabetes. What these receptors recognize is not known. Every isolated RNA sample was fully reverse transcribed, so sequencing captured expressed TCRB transcripts. Only in-frame clones appear in the TCRdb table, and some are missing; sequencing was by immunoSEQ multiplex PCR. The data show hundreds of thousands of clones, over 13% seen once. Broader study findings: People with Type 1 diabetes carried modestly yet significantly shorter TCRB CDR3s in all four CD4+ subsets.

The sample was naive CD4+ T cells from blood. The receptors were gathered from a man between 18 and 29 years old with type 1 diabetes.

In DNA, the CDR3 is TGTGCTCCGCACGAGCAGTACTTC. Its protein product is CAPHEQYF. The chain carries TRBV12-5 and TRBJ2-7; D uncertain. Trimming cost V 11 bases and J 5 bases, with 4 bases left between them. Germline loops: CDR1 LGHNT, CDR2 FRNRAP. This CDR3 region has 8 residues.

In its sample, this clone was seen a few times. The gene calls are TRBV4-2 and TRBJ2-3; possibly TRBD1 for D (6 bases). The germline CDR1 and CDR2 sequences are LGHNA and YNFKEQ. The V gene lost 4 bases and the J gene lost 8 bases, with 19 bases spanning the gap. This CDR3 spans 15 amino acids. The CDR3 protein is CASSLDSGGSGTQYF. The CDR3 DNA sequence: TGTGCCAGCAGCCTGGACAGTGGGGGTTCGGGTACGCAGTATTTT.

Only one count was recorded for this clone. The gene calls are TRBV20-1 and TRBJ2-5, with D unclear. The V gene lost 6 bases and the J gene lost 5 bases, with 10 bases spanning the gap. This CDR3 comprises 11 residues. In germline, CDR1 is DFQATT, CDR2 SNEGSKA (reference sequence). CDR3 DNA sequence: TGCAGTGCCCTCCAACTCGAGACCCAGTACTTC. It yields the protein CSALQLETQYF.

This clone was seen a few times. In DNA, the CDR3 is TGTGCCAGCAGCGGAACAGCGGAGTTGGAAACGCAGTATTTT. Encoded protein: CASSGTAELETQYF. The chain couples TRBV9 to TRBJ2-3, with D possibly matching TRBD2 (5 bases). CDR3 length: 14 amino acids. Trimming cost V 3 bases and J 9 bases, with 17 bases left between them. The V gene's germline CDR1 is SGDLS and CDR2 YYNGEE.

Written as DNA, the CDR3 is TGTGCCTGGAGTGTGGGGGAAAGGAGGGCTTTCTTT. Translation: CAWSVGERRAFF. The J gene is TRBJ1-1, the V gene TRBV30, with D possibly being TRBD1 (5 bases). The CDR3 spans 12 residues. Germline V gene data show CDR1 as GTSNPN and CDR2 as SVGIG (reference sequence). V shed 0 bases and J shed 11 bases, with 13 bases lying between them.

This clone was picked up a small number of times. The CDR3 is CASSEYKGGRTDTQYF. CDR3 sequence (DNA): TGTGCCAGCAGTGAATATAAGGGGGGGAGGACAGATACGCAGTATTTT. This chain joins TRBV25-1 and TRBJ2-3; TRBD2 is a possible D gene (7 bases). CDR1 and CDR2 (germline): MGHDK, SYGVNS. Trimming pared 0 bases from V and 3 bases from J, leaving 13 bases between. The CDR3 is 16 amino acids.

This chain links TRBV15 with TRBJ2-5; 14 nucleotides line up with TRBD2. The junction had 7 bases not matched to a gene; V was cut back by 0 bases and J by 7 bases. This CDR3 region has 17 residues. CDR1 and CDR2 from the germline V gene are LNHNV and YYDKDF (reference sequence). For the CDR3, the DNA is TGTGCCACCAGCAGAGAAGGGACTAGCGGGAGTCGGGGGACCCAGTACTTC. This sequence encodes CATSREGTSGSRGTQYF.

The chain links TRBV11-2 to TRBJ2-5; D unresolved. The CDR3 is 12 residues long. The V gene's germline CDR1 is SGHAT and CDR2 FQNNGV. The germline V and J ends were trimmed by 1 base and 5 bases, with 5 bases remaining between them. Written as DNA, the CDR3 is TGTGCCAGCAGCTTAGGCCGGGAGACCCAGTACTTC. It specifies CASSLGRETQYF.

CDR3 protein: CASSLVGRSYNEQFF. CDR3 bases: TGTGCCAGCAGTCTAGTCGGGAGATCCTACAATGAGCAGTTCTTC. The V call is TRBV6-6, the J call TRBJ2-1; D possibly corresponds to TRBD2 (6 bases). The CDR3 length is 15 residues. Germline loops: CDR1 MNHNY, CDR2 SVGAGI (reference sequence). V lost 5 bases to trimming and J lost 1 base, with 12 bases between them.

The chain uses TRBV28 and TRBJ1-5, with D hard to call. Deletions cut 8 bases from V and 7 bases from J, with 15 bases between. The CDR3 covers 13 residues. In germline, CDR1 is MDHEN, CDR2 SYDVKM. CDR3 DNA sequence: TGTGCCAGCTTCCAGTCTGGGATCCAGCCCCAGCATTTT. Its translation is CASFQSGIQPQHF.

The CDR3 spells CASSTAGAPSNEQFF. DNA of the CDR3: TGTGCCAGCAGTACCGCAGGGGCCCCGAGCAATGAGCAGTTCTTC. The chain has TRBV6-5 and TRBJ2-1; D perhaps matches TRBD1 (6 bases). Trimming removed 5 bases from V and 6 bases from J, with 17 bases in between. Germline CDR1 and CDR2: MNHEY and SVGAGI. The CDR3 is 15 residues long.

V and J are TRBV5-1 and TRBJ1-2; 8 bases fit TRBD1. CDR3 length: 17 amino acids. Germline CDR1 reads SGHRS; CDR2 reads YFSETQ. J gave up 1 base and V 1 base, and 9 bases lay outside the gene matches. The CDR3 nucleotides are TGCGCCAGCAGCTTGAGGAAGGGACAGGATGTTAACTATGGCTACACCTTC. Protein sequence: CASSLRKGQDVNYGYTF.

J is TRBJ1-1 and V is TRBV2, with 12 bases fitting TRBD1. Trimming cost V 7 bases and J 4 bases; bases outside gene matches: 4. The CDR3 contains 14 residues. From germline, CDR1 is SNHLY and CDR2 FYNNEI. The CDR3 DNA sequence: TGTGCCAGCATGCCGGGACAGGGGGCCACTGAAGCTTTCTTT. This sequence encodes CASMPGQGATEAFF.

The chain joins TRBV29-1 to TRBJ1-2; 7 nucleotides line up with TRBD1. From germline, CDR1 is SQVTM and CDR2 ANQGSEA. J was trimmed by 0 bases and V by 7 bases; bases with no gene match: 8. The CDR3 consists of 14 residues. The CDR3 DNA follows: TGCAGCGCCTCCGGGACAGCGTCTAACTATGGCTACACCTTC. Its protein is CSASGTASNYGYTF.

This clone was seen a few times. The J gene is TRBJ1-2, the V gene TRBV7-9; 7 bases line up with TRBD1. Germline V gene lookup returns CDR1 SEHNR and CDR2 FQNEAQ (reference sequence). Unmatched junction bases numbered 8, after V lost 5 bases and J lost 8 bases. The CDR3 length is 13 residues. The CDR3 loop reads CASSPGGTEGYTF. For the CDR3, the DNA is TGTGCCAGCAGCCCAGGGGGGACTGAGGGCTACACCTTC.